The clone carrying this T cell receptor beta chain was seen only a few times. What it binds is not known. This sample is drawn from a study of human T cells and chemical hapten exposure. Time point denoted: patch test 1, 2 weeks after DPC sensitization. Stated treatment: therapeutic diphenylcyclopropenone sensitization with weekly scalp DPC. TCRdb called the RACE reads again in MiXCR, with one record for every CDR3 protein. The sample includes 65,000 to 85,000 distinct CDR3 sequences, over 9% of them seen just once. Study-level points and caveats: Expanded TCRs grouped into significantly more large CDR3 similarity clusters than controls produced. Counts of TCRs above 1 in 1000 frequency stayed unchanged with DPC sensitization.

Germline loops: CDR1 DFQATT, CDR2 SNEGSKA (reference sequence). V was cut by 2 bases and J by 4 bases, with 9 bases left in between. The CDR3 sequence is 13 residues long. The TCR originated in a woman aged 45-65 years with alopecia areata. Some clones in this sample may be carry-over from other donors' samples. This chain joins TRBV20-1 and TRBJ1-5, with D possibly TRBD1 on 5 matching bases. The sample consisted of whole blood, taken in connection with sensitization to the hapten diphenylcyclopropenone (DPC). This chain's CDR3 is CSARWGDNQPQHF. The CDR3 nucleotides read TGCAGTGCTAGATGGGGGGATAATCAGCCCCAGCATTTT.